The rows below give T cell receptor beta chains drawn from one sample of a study of circulating and synovial CD4+ cells in juvenile arthritis. Sequenced by immunoSEQ multiplex PCR; TCRdb stores in-frame clones only, minus some. The sample has about 33,000 clones, about 95% seen once; the top ten hold roughly 0.15%. The sample comprised CD4+ T cells from blood. Receptors were obtained from a human donor with juvenile idiopathic arthritis. Each CDR3 is given with its conserved first and last residue. The D gene is left open where the match is weak. The listing skips clone size in some rows; elsewhere it reads once, few, many or a size class.

clone size: .; V gene: TRBV7-2; D gene: .; J gene: TRBJ1-5; CDR3 protein: CASSMDYSNQPQHF; CDR3 DNA: TGTGCCAGCAGCATGGACTATAGCAATCAGCCCCAGCATTTT
clone size: .; V gene: TRBV5-1; D gene: TRBD1; J gene: TRBJ1-1; CDR3 protein: CASSQTGGTVNTEAFF; CDR3 DNA: TGCGCCAGCAGCCAGACAGGGGGCACGGTGAACACTGAAGCTTTCTTT
clone size: .; V gene: TRBV6-4; D gene: .; J gene: TRBJ1-1; CDR3 protein: CASRERVGGTEAFF; CDR3 DNA: TGTGCCAGCAGGGAGCGGGTGGGGGGCACTGAAGCTTTCTTT
clone size: .; V gene: TRBV7-2; D gene: .; J gene: TRBJ2-5; CDR3 protein: CASSLGPVPGETQYF; CDR3 DNA: TGTGCCAGCAGCTTAGGGCCGGTCCCAGGGGAGACCCAGTACTTC
clone size: once; V gene: TRBV7-2; D gene: .; J gene: TRBJ1-1; CDR3 protein: CASSSYSGTAFF; CDR3 DNA: TGTGCCAGCAGCTCATACTCGGGTACGGCTTTCTTT
clone size: once; V gene: TRBV2; D gene: TRBD1; J gene: TRBJ2-7; CDR3 protein: CASSRDRSYEQYF; CDR3 DNA: TGTGCCAGCAGCCGGGACAGGAGCTACGAGCAGTACTTC
clone size: .; V gene: TRBV2; D gene: .; J gene: TRBJ2-5; CDR3 protein: CASNWGERETQYF; CDR3 DNA: TGTGCCAGCAATTGGGGGGAGCGAGAGACCCAGTACTTC
clone size: .; V gene: TRBV9; D gene: .; J gene: TRBJ1-1; CDR3 protein: CASSVAGRDSEAFF; CDR3 DNA: TGTGCCAGCAGCGTAGCCGGCAGGGACTCTGAAGCTTTCTTT
clone size: .; V gene: TRBV14; D gene: .; J gene: TRBJ1-2; CDR3 protein: CASSPWEGSYGYTF; CDR3 DNA: TGTGCCAGCAGCCCATGGGAGGGGTCCTATGGCTACACCTTC
clone size: .; V gene: TRBV4-3; D gene: TRBD2; J gene: TRBJ2-1; CDR3 protein: CASSQERSGGIGEQFF; CDR3 DNA: TGCGCCAGCAGCCAAGAGCGGAGCGGGGGGATAGGTGAGCAGTTCTTC
clone size: .; V gene: TRBV2; D gene: TRBD2; J gene: TRBJ2-2; CDR3 protein: CASSAPSGGSTGELFF; CDR3 DNA: TGTGCCAGCAGTGCCCCTAGCGGGGGGTCCACCGGGGAGCTGTTTTTT
clone size: .; V gene: TRBV6-5; D gene: .; J gene: TRBJ2-1; CDR3 protein: CASSYFITSSYNEQFF; CDR3 DNA: TGTGCCAGCAGTTACTTCATCACTAGCTCCTACAATGAGCAGTTCTTC
clone size: .; V gene: TRBV7-2; D gene: TRBD2; J gene: TRBJ2-5; CDR3 protein: CASSLGLAGAQETQYF; CDR3 DNA: TGTGCCAGCAGCTTAGGGCTAGCGGGGGCCCAAGAGACCCAGTACTTC
clone size: .; V gene: TRBV4-2; D gene: .; J gene: TRBJ2-7; CDR3 protein: CASSQDLSRGTYEQYF; CDR3 DNA: TGTGCCAGCAGCCAAGATTTAAGTCGGGGTACCTACGAGCAGTACTTC
clone size: .; V gene: TRBV5-1; D gene: .; J gene: TRBJ1-5; CDR3 protein: CASSLGQSNQPQHF; CDR3 DNA: TGCGCCAGCAGCTTGGGGCAGAGCAATCAGCCCCAGCATTTT
clone size: .; V gene: TRBV7-2; D gene: TRBD1; J gene: TRBJ2-1; CDR3 protein: CASSLTGGRVHEQFF; CDR3 DNA: TGTGCCAGCAGCTTGACAGGGGGTAGGGTACATGAGCAGTTCTTC
clone size: once; V gene: TRBV4-3; D gene: TRBD2; J gene: TRBJ2-3; CDR3 protein: CASSQELAGGTDTQYF; CDR3 DNA: TGCGCCAGCAGCCAAGAACTAGCGGGGGGCACAGATACGCAGTATTTT
clone size: .; V gene: TRBV29-1; D gene: .; J gene: TRBJ1-1; CDR3 protein: CSVETDRREKAFF; CDR3 DNA: TGCAGCGTTGAAACCGACAGGCGCGAAAAAGCTTTCTTT
clone size: .; V gene: TRBV28; D gene: .; J gene: TRBJ2-7; CDR3 protein: CASSLSLPYEQYF; CDR3 DNA: TGTGCCAGCAGTTTAAGCCTACCCTACGAGCAGTACTTC
clone size: .; V gene: TRBV28; D gene: .; J gene: TRBJ2-1; CDR3 protein: CASSLTGSYNEQFF; CDR3 DNA: TGTGCCAGCAGTTTAACGGGCTCCTACAATGAGCAGTTCTTC
clone size: .; V gene: TRBV5-1; D gene: TRBD2; J gene: TRBJ2-3; CDR3 protein: CASRPGGGRDTQYF; CDR3 DNA: TGCGCCAGCAGACCCGGGGGGGGCCGGGATACGCAGTATTTT
clone size: .; V gene: TRBV6-5; D gene: TRBD1; J gene: TRBJ2-7; CDR3 protein: CASSYTGTGGSEQYF; CDR3 DNA: TGTGCCAGCAGTTACACTGGGACAGGGGGGAGTGAGCAGTACTTC